The T cell receptor (beta chain) described here comes from a study of tumor-infiltrating lymphocytes in oesophageal squamous cell carcinoma. TCRdb redid the calling of the PCR reads with MiXCR, one entry per CDR3 protein. The profile covers 13,000 or so distinct CDR3 sequences, with around 53% appearing a single time and about 12% taken by the ten largest. The germline V gene encodes CDR1 SGHTA and CDR2 FQGNSA. The CDR3 runs 13 residues. V was cut by 0 bases and J by 6 bases, with 8 bases left in between. The V gene is TRBV7-2, the J gene TRBJ1-1; no firm D call. This clonotype was obtained from a female donor with esophageal squamous cell carcinoma. The sample taken for sequencing was blood. Written as DNA, the CDR3 is TGTGCCAGCAGCTTAGCGGTCCTCCCTGAAGCTTTCTTT. As protein: CASSLAVLPEAFF.